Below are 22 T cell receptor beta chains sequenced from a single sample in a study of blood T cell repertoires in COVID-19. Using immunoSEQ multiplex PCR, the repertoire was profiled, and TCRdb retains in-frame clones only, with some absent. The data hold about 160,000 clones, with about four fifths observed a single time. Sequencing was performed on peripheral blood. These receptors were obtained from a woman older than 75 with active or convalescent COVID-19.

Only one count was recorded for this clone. This CDR3 is CASSYVATTDTQYF. The CDR3 region has the DNA TGTGCCAGCAGTTACGTAGCTACCACAGATACGCAGTATTTT. The V and J genes are TRBV6-5 and TRBJ2-3; no definite D call. Germline assignment: CDR1 MNHEY and CDR2 SVGAGI. The CDR3 spans 14 residues. V was shortened by 2 bases and J by 2 bases, with 8 bases between the two germline ends.

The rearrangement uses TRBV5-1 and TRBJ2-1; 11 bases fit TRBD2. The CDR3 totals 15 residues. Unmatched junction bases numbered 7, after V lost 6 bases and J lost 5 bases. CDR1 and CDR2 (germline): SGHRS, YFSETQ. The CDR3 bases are TGCGCCAGCAACGTAGCGGGAGGGCCGAACAATGAGCAGTTCTTC. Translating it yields CASNVAGGPNNEQFF.

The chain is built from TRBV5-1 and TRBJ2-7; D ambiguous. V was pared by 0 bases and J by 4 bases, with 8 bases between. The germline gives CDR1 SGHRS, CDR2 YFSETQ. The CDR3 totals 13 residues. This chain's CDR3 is CASSLDGRYEQYF. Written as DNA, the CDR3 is TGCGCCAGCAGCTTGGATGGCAGGTACGAGCAGTACTTC. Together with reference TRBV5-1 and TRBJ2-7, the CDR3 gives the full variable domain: KAGVTQTPRYLIKTRGQQVTLSCSPISGHRSVSWYQQTPGQGLQFLFEYFSETQRNKGNFPGRFSGRQFSNSRSEMNVSTLELGDSALYLCASSLDGRYEQYFGPGTRLTVT.

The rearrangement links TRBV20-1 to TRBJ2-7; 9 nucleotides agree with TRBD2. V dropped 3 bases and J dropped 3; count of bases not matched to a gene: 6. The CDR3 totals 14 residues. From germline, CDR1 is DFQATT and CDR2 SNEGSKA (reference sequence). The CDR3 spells CSASSGRGNYEQYF. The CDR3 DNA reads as TGCAGTGCTAGTAGCGGGAGAGGGAACTACGAGCAGTACTTC.

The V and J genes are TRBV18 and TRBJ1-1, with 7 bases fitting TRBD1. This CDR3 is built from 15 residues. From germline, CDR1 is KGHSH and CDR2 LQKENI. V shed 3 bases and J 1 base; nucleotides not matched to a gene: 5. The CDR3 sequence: CASSPTGDSNTEAFF. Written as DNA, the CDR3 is TGTGCCAGCTCACCTACAGGGGACTCGAACACTGAAGCTTTCTTT.

The CDR3 protein is CASSMGGTEAFF. CDR3 in DNA: TGTGCCAGTAGTATGGGGGGCACTGAAGCTTTCTTT. The genes are TRBV19 and TRBJ1-1; D may be TRBD1 (5 bases). The germline gives CDR1 LNHDA, CDR2 SQIVND (reference sequence). The CDR3 runs to 12 residues. Trimming took 3 bases from V and 4 from J, leaving 6 bases between them.

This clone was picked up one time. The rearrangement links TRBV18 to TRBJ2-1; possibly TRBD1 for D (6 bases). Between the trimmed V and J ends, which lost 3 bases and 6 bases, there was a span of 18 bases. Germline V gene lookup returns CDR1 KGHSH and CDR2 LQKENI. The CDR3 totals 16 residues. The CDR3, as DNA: TGTGCCAGCTCACCCCCCGGCCAGGGCAGGGGCAATGAGCAGTTCTTC. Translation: CASSPPGQGRGNEQFF.

CDR3 sequence (DNA): TGTGTTACCAAGGACGGGGGAAACTACGAGCAGTACTTC. This codes for CVTKDGGNYEQYF. The chain carries TRBV6-5 and TRBJ2-7, with D tentatively TRBD2 (6 bases). This CDR3 comprises 13 residues. CDR1 is MNHEY and CDR2 is SVGAGI in the germline V gene.

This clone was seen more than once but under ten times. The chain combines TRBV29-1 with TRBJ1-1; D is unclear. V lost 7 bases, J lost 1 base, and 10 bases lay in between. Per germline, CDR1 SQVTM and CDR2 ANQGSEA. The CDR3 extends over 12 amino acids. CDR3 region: CSAAEGNTEAFF. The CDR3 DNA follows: TGCAGCGCTGCGGAAGGGAACACTGAAGCTTTCTTT.

CDR3 region: CASSFGFVLTF. In DNA, the CDR3 is TGTGCCAGCAGTTTCGGTTTTGTCCTGACTTTC. The chain combines TRBV28 with TRBJ2-6, with unresolved D. The CDR3 consists of 11 residues. Trimming shortened V by 3 bases and J by 13 bases, and 7 bases separated the two germline ends. Germline values: CDR1 MDHEN, CDR2 SYDVKM.

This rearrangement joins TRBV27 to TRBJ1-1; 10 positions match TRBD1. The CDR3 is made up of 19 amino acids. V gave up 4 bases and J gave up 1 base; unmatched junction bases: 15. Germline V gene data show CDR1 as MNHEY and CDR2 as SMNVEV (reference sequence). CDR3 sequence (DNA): TGTGCCAGCAGTTCCGACACCCTTTACCGGGACAGGGGGAACACTGAAGCTTTCTTT. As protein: CASSSDTLYRDRGNTEAFF.

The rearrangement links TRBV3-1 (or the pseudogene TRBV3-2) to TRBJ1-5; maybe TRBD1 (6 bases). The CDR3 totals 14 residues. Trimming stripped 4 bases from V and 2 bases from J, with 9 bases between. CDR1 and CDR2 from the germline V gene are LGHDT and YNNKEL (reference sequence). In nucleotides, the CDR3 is TGTGCCAGCAGCCTGGGACATCGCAATCAGCCCCAGCATTTT. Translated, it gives CASSLGHRNQPQHF.

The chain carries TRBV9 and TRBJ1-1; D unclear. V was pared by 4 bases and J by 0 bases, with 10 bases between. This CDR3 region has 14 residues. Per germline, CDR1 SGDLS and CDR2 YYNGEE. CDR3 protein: CASSPRQMNTEAFF. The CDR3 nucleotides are TGTGCCAGCAGCCCGAGACAAATGAACACTGAAGCTTTCTTT.

Here the CDR3 DNA reads TGTGCCAGCAGCAGACAGGGACCGGACGAGCAGTACTTC. It encodes CASSRQGPDEQYF. The V gene is TRBV25-1, the J gene TRBJ2-7; TRBD1 matches 7 bases. The CDR3 runs 13 residues. J gave up 5 bases and V 6 bases, and 7 bases lay outside the gene matches. CDR1 and CDR2 from the germline V gene are MGHDK and SYGVNS.

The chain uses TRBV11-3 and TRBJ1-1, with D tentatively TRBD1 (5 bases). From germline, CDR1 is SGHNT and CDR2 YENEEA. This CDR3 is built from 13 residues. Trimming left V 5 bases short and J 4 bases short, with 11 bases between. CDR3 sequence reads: CASSAGLLTEAFF. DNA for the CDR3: TGTGCCAGCAGCGCGGGACTGCTCACTGAAGCTTTCTTT.

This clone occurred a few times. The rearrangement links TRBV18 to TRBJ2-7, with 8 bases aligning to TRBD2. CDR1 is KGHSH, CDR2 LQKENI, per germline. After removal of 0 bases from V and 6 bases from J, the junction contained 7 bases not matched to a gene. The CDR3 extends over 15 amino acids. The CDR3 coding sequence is TGTGCCAGCTCACCACCGTTAGCGGGATTTGTCGAGCAGTACTTC. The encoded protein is CASSPPLAGFVEQYF. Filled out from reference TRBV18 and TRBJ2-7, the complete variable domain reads NAGVMQNPRHLVRRRGQEARLRCSPMKGHSHVYWYRQLPEEGLKFMVYLQKENIIDESGMPKERFSAEFPKEGPSILRIQQVVRGDSAAYFCASSPPLAGFVEQYFGPGTRLTVT.

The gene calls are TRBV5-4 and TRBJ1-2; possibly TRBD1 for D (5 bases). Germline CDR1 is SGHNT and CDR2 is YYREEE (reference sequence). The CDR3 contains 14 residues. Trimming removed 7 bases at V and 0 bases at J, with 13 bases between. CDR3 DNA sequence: TGTGCCAGCTTGGCCCAGGGTACTAACTATGGCTACACCTTC. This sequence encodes CASLAQGTNYGYTF.

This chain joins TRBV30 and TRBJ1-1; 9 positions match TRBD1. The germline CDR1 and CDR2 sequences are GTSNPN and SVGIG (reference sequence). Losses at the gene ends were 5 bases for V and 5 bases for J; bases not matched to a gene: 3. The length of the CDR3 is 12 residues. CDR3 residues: CAWGTGRTEAFF. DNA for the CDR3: TGTGCCTGGGGGACAGGGCGGACTGAAGCTTTCTTT. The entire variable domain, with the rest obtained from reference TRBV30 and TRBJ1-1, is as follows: SQTIHQWPATLVQPVGSPLSLECTVEGTSNPNLYWYRQAAGRGLQLLFYSVGIGQISSEVPQNLSASRPQDRQFILSSKKLLLSDSGFYLCAWGTGRTEAFFGQGTRLTVV.

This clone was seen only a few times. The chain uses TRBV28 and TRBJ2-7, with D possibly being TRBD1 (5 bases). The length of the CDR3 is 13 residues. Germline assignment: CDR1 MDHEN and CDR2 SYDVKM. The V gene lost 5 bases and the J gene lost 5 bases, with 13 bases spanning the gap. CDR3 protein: CASSQQALHEQYF. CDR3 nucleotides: TGTGCCAGCAGTCAACAGGCTTTGCACGAGCAGTACTTC.

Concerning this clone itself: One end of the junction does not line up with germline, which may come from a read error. The CDR3 sequence: CSAGGQNYVYTF. The CDR3 nucleotides read TGCAGCGCTGGGGGACAGAACTATGTCTACACCTTC. The rearrangement joins TRBV29-1 to TRBJ1-2; 7 positions match TRBD1. CDR1 and CDR2 (germline): SQVTM, ANQGSEA. The CDR3 contains 12 residues. The full variable domain, with the rest looked up from reference TRBV29-1 and TRBJ1-2, is SAVISQKPSRDICQRGTSLTIQCQVDSQVTMMFWYRQQPGQSLTLIATANQGSEATYESGFVIDKFPISRPNLTFSTLTVSNMSPEDSSIYLCSAGGQNYVYTFGSGTRLTVV.

CDR3 bases: TGTGCCAGCAGCGTTGTCGGAGGAGCGGAGCAGTACTTC. Protein: CASSVVGGAEQYF. J is TRBJ2-7 and V is TRBV5-6, with a weak D call TRBD2 (5 bases). CDR1 is SGHDT, CDR2 YYEEEE, per germline. The CDR3 is 13 residues long. V lost 4 bases and J 7 bases, leaving 15 bases between the germline ends.

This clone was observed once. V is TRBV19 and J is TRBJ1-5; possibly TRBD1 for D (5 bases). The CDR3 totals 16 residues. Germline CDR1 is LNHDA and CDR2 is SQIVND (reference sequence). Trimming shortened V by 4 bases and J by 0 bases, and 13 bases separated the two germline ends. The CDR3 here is CASSTRQSNSNQPQHF. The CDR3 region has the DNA TGTGCCAGTAGTACCCGACAGTCTAATAGCAATCAGCCCCAGCATTTT. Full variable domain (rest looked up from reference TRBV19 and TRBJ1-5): DGGITQSPKYLFRKEGQNVTLSCEQNLNHDAMYWYRQDPGQGLRLIYYSQIVNDFQKGDIAEGYSVSREKKESFPLTVTSAQKNPTAFYLCASSTRQSNSNQPQHFGDGTRLSIL.